This TCR beta chain was recovered during a study of T cells in Graves' hyperthyroidism and ophthalmopathy. Study-wide results and limits: From stable hyperthyroidism, ophthalmopathy was separated by a 13 V-J model. Among clonotypes expanded in thyroid above 0.001, most were also found in blood.

Researchers amplified the TCR beta CDR3 regions from RNA transcripts. HTBI primers drove first-round RT-PCR of the TCR CDR3. Via MiXCR, TCRdb re-called the multiplex PCR reads, giving one row per CDR3 protein. Counted here are approximately 600,000 distinct CDR3 sequences, 14% occurring once; the ten biggest clones make up roughly 5.7%. From germline, CDR1 is SNHLY and CDR2 FYNNEI. There are 15 residues in the CDR3. The V and J ends lost 2 bases and 5 bases respectively, with 15 bases between them. In its sample, this clonotype was seen many times. The antigen is undetermined. Lactation, pregnancy, other autoimmune disease or uncontrolled infection excluded patients. Based on clinical symptoms, serum thyroxine and TRAb, thyroid ultrasound and orbital computed tomography, diagnoses were reached.

The sample consisted of blood. This receptor was obtained from a woman aged 25 to 39 with Graves' hyperthyroidism that later progressed to Graves' ophthalmopathy. This chain joins TRBV2 and TRBJ2-5; D is possibly TRBD2 (5 bases). CDR3 nucleotides: TGTGCCAGCAGTGAACCACTTGGAGGCATGGAGACCCAGTACTTC. Amino acids: CASSEPLGGMETQYF.